This TCR beta chain was identified during a study of blood T cell repertoires in COVID-19. The germline V gene has CDR1 SGHTA and CDR2 FQGNSA. Trimming pared 1 base from V and 6 bases from J, leaving 12 bases between. CDR3 size: 14 residues. This clone was found once. The table came from immunoSEQ multiplex PCR; TCRdb's copy has only in-frame clones and leaves some out. The sample lists about 170,000 clones; 65% to 85% were seen once. The sequenced material came from peripheral blood. The genes are TRBV7-2 and TRBJ1-2, with D uncertain. This sequence originates from a woman between 65 and 79 years old who had recovered from COVID-19. The CDR3 protein is CASSLVAQADGYTF. The CDR3, as DNA: TGTGCCAGCAGCTTAGTTGCGCAAGCGGATGGCTACACCTTC.